This TCR beta chain was sequenced during a study of blood T cell repertoires in COVID-19. As for the study in general: The United States, Italy and Spain provided the acute and convalescent COVID-19 samples.

The length of the CDR3 is 14 residues. The V and J ends lost 4 bases and 5 bases, in that order; junction bases with no gene match: 6. Germline V gene lookup returns CDR1 PRHDT and CDR2 FYEKMQ (reference sequence). Original handling: It was from reference gene primer amplification that nucleated cell counts were estimated. The repertoire was sequenced with immunoSEQ multiplex PCR; TCRdb's copy has only in-frame clones and lacks some. V, J and clone size reflect that table, while D and trimming were determined from the DNA. This table holds roughly 110,000 clones, 80% to 85% found once. The receptor was derived from a woman between 70 and 85 years old with acute or convalescent COVID-19. The gene calls are TRBV13 and TRBJ2-3; 7 bases match TRBD2. The material sequenced was peripheral blood. The DNA for the CDR3 is TGTGCCAGCAGCTCCGGGGGGAGGGGAGATACGCAGTATTTT. Amino acid sequence: CASSSGGRGDTQYF.